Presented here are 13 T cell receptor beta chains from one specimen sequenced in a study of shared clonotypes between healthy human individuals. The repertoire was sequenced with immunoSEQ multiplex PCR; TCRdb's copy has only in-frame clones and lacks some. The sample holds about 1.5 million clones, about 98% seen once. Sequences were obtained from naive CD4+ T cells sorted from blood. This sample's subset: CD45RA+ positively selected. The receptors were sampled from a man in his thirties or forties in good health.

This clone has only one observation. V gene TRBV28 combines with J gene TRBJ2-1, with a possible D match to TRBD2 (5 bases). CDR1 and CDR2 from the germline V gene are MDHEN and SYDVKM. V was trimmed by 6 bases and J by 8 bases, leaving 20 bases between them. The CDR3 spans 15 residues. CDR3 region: CASRRATLTWDEQFF. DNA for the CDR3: TGTGCCAGCAGGCGGGCTACTCTTACGTGGGATGAGCAGTTCTTC.

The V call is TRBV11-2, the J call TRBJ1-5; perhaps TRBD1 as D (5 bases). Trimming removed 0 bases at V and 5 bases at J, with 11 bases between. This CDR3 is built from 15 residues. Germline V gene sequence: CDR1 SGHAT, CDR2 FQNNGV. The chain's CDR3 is CASSLDPLGHQPQHF. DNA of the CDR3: TGTGCCAGCAGCTTAGATCCGTTGGGGCATCAGCCCCAGCATTTT.

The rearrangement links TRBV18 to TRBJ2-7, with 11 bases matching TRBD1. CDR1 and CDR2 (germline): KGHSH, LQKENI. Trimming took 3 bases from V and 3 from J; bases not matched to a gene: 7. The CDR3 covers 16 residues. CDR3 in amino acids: CASSPLVGTGGYEQYF. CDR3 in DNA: TGTGCCAGCTCACCCCTCGTCGGGACAGGGGGCTACGAGCAGTACTTC.

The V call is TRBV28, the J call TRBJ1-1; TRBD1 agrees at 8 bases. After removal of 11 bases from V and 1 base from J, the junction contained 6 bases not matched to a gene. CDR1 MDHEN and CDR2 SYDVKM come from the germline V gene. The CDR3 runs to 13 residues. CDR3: CAATGTGNTEAFF. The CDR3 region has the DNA TGTGCCGCAACCGGGACAGGGAACACTGAAGCTTTCTTT.

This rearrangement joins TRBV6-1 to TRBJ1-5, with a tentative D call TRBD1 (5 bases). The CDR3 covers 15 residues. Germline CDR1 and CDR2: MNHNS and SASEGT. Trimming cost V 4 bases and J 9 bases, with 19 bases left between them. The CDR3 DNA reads TGTGCCAGCAGTGCGTCTCAGGGTAATATGGTGCCCCAGCATTTT. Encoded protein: CASSASQGNMVPQHF.

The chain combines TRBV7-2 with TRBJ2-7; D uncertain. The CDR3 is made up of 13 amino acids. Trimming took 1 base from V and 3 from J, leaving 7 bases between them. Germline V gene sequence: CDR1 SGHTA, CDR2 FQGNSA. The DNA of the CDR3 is TGTGCCAGCAGCTTAGGAAATTACTACGAGCAGTACTTC. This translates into CASSLGNYYEQYF.

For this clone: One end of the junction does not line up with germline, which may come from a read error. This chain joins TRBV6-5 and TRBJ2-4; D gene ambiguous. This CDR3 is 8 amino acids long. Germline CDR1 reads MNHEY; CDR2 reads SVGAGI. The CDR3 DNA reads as TGTGCCAGCAGTGGCCCGATCTTC. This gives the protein CASSGPIF.

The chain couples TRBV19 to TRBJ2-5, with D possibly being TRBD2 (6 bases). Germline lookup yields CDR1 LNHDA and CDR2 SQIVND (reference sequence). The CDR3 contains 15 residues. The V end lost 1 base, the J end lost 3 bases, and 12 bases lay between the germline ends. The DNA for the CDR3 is TGTGCCAGTAGTATAGCCAGGGACTTTAAAGAGACCCAGTACTTC. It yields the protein CASSIARDFKETQYF.

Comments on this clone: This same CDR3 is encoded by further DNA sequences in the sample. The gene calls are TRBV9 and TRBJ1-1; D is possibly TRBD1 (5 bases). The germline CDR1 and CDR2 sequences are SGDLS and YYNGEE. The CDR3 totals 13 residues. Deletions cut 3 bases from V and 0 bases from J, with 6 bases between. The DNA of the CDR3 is TGTGCCAGCAGCGGACAGCTGAACACTGAAGCTTTCTTT. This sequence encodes CASSGQLNTEAFF. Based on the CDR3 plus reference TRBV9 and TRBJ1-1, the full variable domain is DSGVTQTPKHLITATGQRVTLRCSPRSGDLSVYWYQQSLDQGLQFLIQYYNGEERAKGNILERFSAQQFPDLHSELNLSSLELGDSALYFCASSGQLNTEAFFGQGTRLTVV.

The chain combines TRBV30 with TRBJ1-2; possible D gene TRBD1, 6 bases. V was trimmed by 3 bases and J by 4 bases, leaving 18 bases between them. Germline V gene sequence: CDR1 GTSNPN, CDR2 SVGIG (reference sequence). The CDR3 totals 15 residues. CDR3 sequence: CAWRFRGPIPYGYTF. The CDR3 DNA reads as TGTGCCTGGAGATTCAGGGGCCCCATCCCCTATGGCTACACCTTC.

As DNA, the CDR3 is TGTGCCAGCAGTTTTCAGACCGGGAGCTGGAGATATGGCTACACCTTC. Translated, it gives CASSFQTGSWRYGYTF. The chain links TRBV27 to TRBJ1-2; D not resolved. V lost 3 bases and J lost 5, with 19 bases in between. The CDR3 sequence is 16 residues long. Germline V gene lookup returns CDR1 MNHEY and CDR2 SMNVEV (reference sequence).

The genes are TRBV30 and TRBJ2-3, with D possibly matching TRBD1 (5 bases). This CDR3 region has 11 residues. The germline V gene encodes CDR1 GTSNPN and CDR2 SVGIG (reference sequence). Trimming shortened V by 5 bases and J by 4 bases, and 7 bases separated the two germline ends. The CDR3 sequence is CAWSRADTQYF. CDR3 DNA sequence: TGTGCCTGGTCCAGGGCAGATACGCAGTATTTT.

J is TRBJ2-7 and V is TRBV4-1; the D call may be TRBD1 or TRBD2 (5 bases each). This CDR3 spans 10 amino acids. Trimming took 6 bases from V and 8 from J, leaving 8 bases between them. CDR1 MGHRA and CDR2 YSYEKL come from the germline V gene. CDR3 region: CASRSGQQYF. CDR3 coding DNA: TGCGCCAGCAGATCGGGACAGCAGTACTTC.